The 27 T cell receptor beta chains presented below share a single source sample, sequenced in a study of T cell responses to AZD1222 COVID-19 vaccine. Clones were sequenced by immunoSEQ multiplex PCR, and TCRdb holds only the in-frame ones, with some missing. The repertoire holds approximately 150,000 clones, with approximately 88% as singletons. The sample in question was peripheral blood, obtained on day 0 of AZD1222 vaccination. These receptors were collected from an adult in good health.

CDR3 bases: TGTGCCAGCAGCTTCACGGAGGGTTGGCCCCAGCATTTT. Its translation: CASSFTEGWPQHF. The V gene is TRBV7-9, the J gene TRBJ1-5; D unclear. Germline V gene data show CDR1 as SEHNR and CDR2 as FQNEAQ (reference sequence). The V gene lost 3 bases and the J gene lost 9 bases, with 12 bases spanning the gap. CDR3 length: 13 residues.

The chain combines TRBV30 with TRBJ1-4; 8 bases are shared with TRBD1. CDR1 and CDR2 (germline): GTSNPN, SVGIG (reference sequence). Trimming at V came to 5 bases and at J to 5 bases, leaving 4 bases not matched to a gene. The CDR3 totals 13 residues. CDR3 DNA: TGTGCCTGGGACGCAGGGGGCAATGAAAAACTGTTTTTT. This translates into CAWDAGGNEKLFF.

This clone was detected once. CDR3 sequence (DNA): TGTGCCAGCAGCCTCGACAGGGACAATGAGCAGTTCTTC. This encodes CASSLDRDNEQFF. The chain links TRBV12-3 or TRBV12-4 to TRBJ2-1, with TRBD1 matching over 7 bases. The J segment lost 5 bases and the V segment lost 6 bases, leaving 4 bases of the junction unmatched. The CDR3 loop spans 13 amino acids.

The rearrangement uses TRBV5-4 and TRBJ2-2; 12 bases fit TRBD2. The CDR3 is made up of 17 amino acids. V trimming: 4 bases; J trimming: 7 bases; junction bases outside the gene matches: 11. Germline CDR1 is SGHNT and CDR2 is YYREEE (reference sequence). CDR3 sequence: CASSPSLAGGRIGELFF. As DNA, the CDR3 is TGTGCCAGCAGCCCCAGTCTAGCGGGAGGGCGGATCGGGGAGCTGTTTTTT.

The genes are TRBV28 and TRBJ1-2; no reliable D call. Germline-derived CDR1 and CDR2 are MDHEN and SYDVKM. The CDR3 loop spans 15 amino acids. Trimming left V 2 bases short and J 1 base short, with 11 bases between. The CDR3 sequence is CASSLRPGLNYGYTF. The CDR3 DNA reads TGTGCCAGCAGTTTACGCCCCGGTCTTAACTATGGCTACACCTTC.

The chain links TRBV11-2 to TRBJ2-3; 14 bases are a match to TRBD2. The CDR3 spans 19 residues. The germline V gene has CDR1 SGHAT and CDR2 FQNNGV. With V trimmed by 4 bases and J by 0 bases, 9 bases remained unmatched. The CDR3 bases are TGTGCCAGCAGCTCCCCGGGACTAGCGGGAGTATTTAGCACAGATACGCAGTATTTT. Translation gives CASSSPGLAGVFSTDTQYF.

The chain links TRBV28 to TRBJ1-2; D might be TRBD1 (5 bases). CDR1 is MDHEN, CDR2 SYDVKM, per germline. The CDR3 is 13 residues long. Trimming cost V 2 bases and J 7 bases, with 11 bases left between them. The CDR3 is CASSLVGPGGYTF. The CDR3, as DNA: TGTGCCAGCAGTTTAGTGGGGCCGGGTGGCTACACCTTC.

V gene TRBV5-4 combines with J gene TRBJ1-2; the D gene is possibly TRBD1 (5 bases). There are 14 residues in the CDR3. Trimming took 3 bases from V and 7 from J, leaving 16 bases between them. Germline values: CDR1 SGHNT, CDR2 YYREEE (reference sequence). CDR3 DNA: TGTGCCAGCAGCTCCCAGACCAGGGCGGGTGGCTACACCTTC. Its translation is CASSSQTRAGGYTF.

The chain employs TRBV27 and TRBJ2-5; D might be TRBD1 (6 bases). There are 15 residues in the CDR3. Germline V gives CDR1 MNHEY, CDR2 SMNVEV (reference sequence). Trimming removed 7 bases from V and 2 bases from J, with 17 bases in between. DNA for the CDR3: TGTGCCAGCAAGACCGGGGACACTTATCAAGAGACCCAGTACTTC. It codes for CASKTGDTYQETQYF.

V usage is TRBV2 and J usage is TRBJ1-5, with D unclear. CDR1 and CDR2 from the germline V gene are SNHLY and FYNNEI. The V end lost 3 bases, the J end lost 2 bases, and 2 bases lay between the germline ends. The CDR3 consists of 12 residues. As DNA, the CDR3 is TGTGCCAGCAGTGAGGGCAATCAGCCCCAGCATTTT. Its protein product is CASSEGNQPQHF.

The gene calls are TRBV7-9 and TRBJ2-7, with D perhaps matching TRBD2 (5 bases). Trimming took off 8 bases at V and 1 base at J, with 15 bases between the two ends. The CDR3 length is 14 residues. The V gene's germline CDR1 is SEHNR and CDR2 FQNEAQ (reference sequence). CDR3 amino acids: CASFSSRGSYEQYF. CDR3 bases: TGTGCCAGCTTTAGCTCCCGAGGGTCCTACGAGCAGTACTTC.

This clone was found once. The rearrangement uses TRBV15 and TRBJ2-5, with a possible D match to TRBD2 (5 bases). Trimming left V 0 bases short and J 5 bases short, with 13 bases between. The CDR3 length is 15 residues. In germline, CDR1 is LNHNV, CDR2 YYDKDF (reference sequence). The CDR3 DNA sequence: TGTGCCACCAGCAGAGACTCCTCCCGAGGGGAGACCCAGTACTTC. Translation gives CATSRDSSRGETQYF. Based on the CDR3 plus reference TRBV15 and TRBJ2-5, the full variable domain is DAMVIQNPRYQVTQFGKPVTLSCSQTLNHNVMYWYQQKSSQAPKLLFHYYDKDFNNEADTPDNFQSRRPNTSFCFLDIRSPGLGDTAMYLCATSRDSSRGETQYFGPGTRLLVL.

This clone came up once. The chain carries TRBV6-5 and TRBJ2-7, with 8 bases fitting TRBD1. The CDR3 has 15 residues. Losses at the gene ends were 4 bases for V and 2 bases for J; bases not matched to a gene: 7. Germline-derived CDR1 and CDR2 are MNHEY and SVGAGI. The CDR3 spells CASSLGTGVAYEQYF. The CDR3 coding sequence is TGTGCCAGCAGTTTGGGGACAGGTGTCGCCTACGAGCAGTACTTC.

A single count supports this clone. This sequence joins TRBV4-2 and TRBJ1-6, with D perhaps TRBD1 (6 bases). V was cut by 6 bases and J by 9 bases, with 15 bases left in between. Germline V lookup: CDR1 LGHNA, CDR2 YNFKEQ. The CDR3 contains 14 residues. This CDR3 is CASSSRGTASPLHF. The CDR3 DNA sequence: TGTGCCAGCAGTTCCAGGGGTACGGCTTCACCCCTCCACTTT.

The chain combines TRBV28 with TRBJ2-7; 7 bases fit TRBD1. Trimming at V came to 5 bases and at J to 1 base, leaving 8 bases not matched to a gene. CDR3 length: 15 residues. Germline-derived CDR1 and CDR2 are MDHEN and SYDVKM. CDR3 protein: CASSQRQGPSYEQYF. Written as DNA, the CDR3 is TGTGCCAGCAGTCAGCGACAGGGACCGTCCTACGAGCAGTACTTC.

The chain employs TRBV2 and TRBJ2-7; TRBD1 is a possible D gene (6 bases). CDR1 is SNHLY, CDR2 FYNNEI, per germline. Trimming pared 8 bases from V and 3 bases from J, leaving 17 bases between. The CDR3 consists of 14 residues. The CDR3 sequence is CASSARGPSYEQYF. Written as DNA, the CDR3 is TGTGCCAGCTCGGCCAGGGGCCCCAGCTACGAGCAGTACTTC.

J is TRBJ2-2 and V is TRBV7-2, with D perhaps matching TRBD1 (6 bases). This CDR3 is 16 amino acids long. Trimming cost V 0 bases and J 4 bases, with 12 bases left between them. From germline, CDR1 is SGHTA and CDR2 FQGNSA. The CDR3, as DNA: TGTGCCAGCAGCTTAGCGCAGGGGCGGCCCACCGGGGAGCTGTTTTTT. This sequence encodes CASSLAQGRPTGELFF.

This clone was observed a single time. The J gene is TRBJ2-1, the V gene TRBV9; 11 nucleotides line up with TRBD2. Germline V gene lookup returns CDR1 SGDLS and CDR2 YYNGEE. This CDR3 has 15 residues. V trimming: 0 bases; J trimming: 6 bases; junction bases outside the gene matches: 2. The CDR3 region is CASSVETSGINEQFF. CDR3 coding DNA: TGTGCCAGCAGCGTAGAGACTAGCGGGATCAATGAGCAGTTCTTC.

The V call is TRBV9, the J call TRBJ2-3; D not resolved. V was cut by 4 bases and J by 9 bases, with 15 bases left in between. Germline V lookup: CDR1 SGDLS, CDR2 YYNGEE. The CDR3 is 13 amino acids. CDR3 residues: CASSPSSGSTQYF. DNA for the CDR3: TGTGCCAGCAGCCCCAGTTCGGGTTCCACGCAGTATTTT.

This sequence joins TRBV7-8 and TRBJ1-4, with TRBD1 matching over 8 bases. Per germline, CDR1 SGHVS and CDR2 FQNEAQ. The length of the CDR3 is 16 residues. The V and J ends lost 5 bases and 0 bases, in that order; junction bases with no gene match: 5. CDR3 sequence: CASSGQGIATNEKLFF. The CDR3 bases are TGTGCCAGCAGCGGACAGGGAATTGCAACTAATGAAAAACTGTTTTTT.

V gene TRBV12-3 or TRBV12-4 combines with J gene TRBJ2-1; D remains unclear. This CDR3 is built from 13 residues. The V gene lost 3 bases and the J gene lost 4 bases, with 7 bases spanning the gap. The CDR3 loop reads CASSFLVYNEQFF. CDR3 DNA: TGTGCCAGCAGTTTCCTAGTTTACAATGAGCAGTTCTTC.

This clone was picked up a small number of times. CDR3 bases: TGTGCCAGCAGTGACGGAATAGAGGGCGCAGATACGCAGTATTTT. Translating it yields CASSDGIEGADTQYF. The chain is built from TRBV6-4 and TRBJ2-3; D perhaps matches TRBD2 (5 bases). CDR3 length: 15 residues. Trimming took 2 bases from V and 4 from J, leaving 13 bases between them. From germline, CDR1 is MRHNA and CDR2 SNTAGT.

The V and J genes are TRBV5-8 and TRBJ1-6; D unclear. V was clipped by 1 base and J by 10 bases, with 15 bases between them. The CDR3 is 15 amino acids. The germline gives CDR1 SGHTS, CDR2 YDEGEE. The CDR3 protein is CASSLLSAYMSPLHF. The CDR3 DNA is TGTGCCAGCAGCTTGTTATCAGCCTATATGTCACCCCTCCACTTT.

The V gene is TRBV13, the J gene TRBJ2-7; D is uncertain. Germline V gives CDR1 PRHDT, CDR2 FYEKMQ (reference sequence). The CDR3 sequence is 15 residues long. The germline V and J ends were trimmed by 5 bases and 3 bases, with 17 bases remaining between them. The CDR3 bases are TGTGCCAGCAGCCAGTACCTCCCTGGGGTCTACGAGCAGTACTTC. Amino acids: CASSQYLPGVYEQYF.

This clone was seen a few times. This chain uses TRBV11-2 with TRBJ2-1; TRBD2 matches 12 bases. V shed 6 bases, J shed 5 bases, and the junction held 11 bases outside the gene matches. The germline CDR1 and CDR2 sequences are SGHAT and FQNNGV. There are 17 residues in the CDR3. As DNA, the CDR3 is TGTGCCAGCAGGCGAGAACTAGCGGGAGGACCCGACAATGAGCAGTTCTTC. As protein: CASRRELAGGPDNEQFF. Full variable domain (missing parts from reference TRBV11-2 and TRBJ2-1): EAGVAQSPRYKIIEKRQSVAFWCNPISGHATLYWYQQILGQGPKLLIQFQNNGVVDDSQLPKDRFSAERLKGVDSTLKIQPAKLEDSAVYLCASRRELAGGPDNEQFFGPGTRLTVL.

The chain employs TRBV19 and TRBJ1-2; TRBD1 matches at 9 bases. The CDR3 consists of 14 residues. Losses at the gene ends were 7 bases for V and 2 bases for J; bases not matched to a gene: 5. Germline V gene data show CDR1 as LNHDA and CDR2 as SQIVND (reference sequence). CDR3 bases: TGTGCCAGTACCGGGACAGGGAACAACTATGGCTACACCTTC. Translation: CASTGTGNNYGYTF.

The chain links TRBV6-5 to TRBJ1-2; D ambiguous. The CDR3 is 12 residues long. The V end was cut by 8 bases, the J end by 2 bases, with 9 bases between. Germline V CDR1 and CDR2: MNHEY, SVGAGI. As DNA, the CDR3 is TGTGCCAGCCATGCGGGAAACTATGGCTACACCTTC. Its translation is CASHAGNYGYTF.